A selection of T cell receptor beta chains follows, all from one sample in a study of shared clonotypes between healthy human individuals. Using immunoSEQ multiplex PCR, the repertoire was profiled, and TCRdb retains in-frame clones only, with some absent. Here the sample spans 950,000 to 1,100,000 clones, 75% to 80% being singletons. The sequencing input was memory CD4+ T cells from PBMCs. Receptor source: a man aged 18 to 30 in good health. Some clones in this sample may be carry-over from other donors' samples. Each CDR3 is given with its conserved first and last residue. Fields, in order: clone size, J gene, D gene, V gene, CDR3 protein, CDR3 DNA. The D gene is left open where the match is weak. The size of a clone is reported for some rows only, either as once, few or many, or as a class for expanded clones.

clone size: NA
J gene: TRBJ1-2
D gene: NA
V gene: TRBV28
CDR3 protein: CASSSGGVGGGYTF
CDR3 DNA: TGTGCCAGCAGTTCAGGAGGCGTCGGCGGTGGCTACACCTTC

clone size: NA
J gene: TRBJ2-3
D gene: NA
V gene: TRBV2
CDR3 protein: CASSTERTDTQYF
CDR3 DNA: TGTGCCAGCAGTACCGAACGCACAGATACGCAGTATTTT

clone size: once
J gene: TRBJ1-2
D gene: NA
V gene: TRBV28
CDR3 protein: CASSTAGGYTF
CDR3 DNA: TGTGCCAGCAGCACGGCGGGTGGCTACACCTTC

clone size: few
J gene: TRBJ2-3
D gene: NA
V gene: TRBV9
CDR3 protein: CASSGGITDTQYF
CDR3 DNA: TGTGCCAGCAGCGGGGGGATCACAGATACGCAGTATTTT

clone size: NA
J gene: TRBJ2-2
D gene: TRBD1
V gene: TRBV7-3
CDR3 protein: CASSLNRGHGELFF
CDR3 DNA: TGTGCCAGCAGCTTAAATAGGGGGCACGGGGAGCTGTTTTTT

clone size: once
J gene: TRBJ1-5
D gene: NA
V gene: TRBV5-6
CDR3 protein: CASSKGRNQPQHF
CDR3 DNA: TGTGCCAGCAGCAAGGGGAGGAATCAGCCCCAGCATTTT

clone size: NA
J gene: TRBJ2-1
D gene: TRBD2
V gene: TRBV5-6
CDR3 protein: CASSLREGEAYNEQFF
CDR3 DNA: TGTGCCAGCAGCCTCCGGGAGGGTGAGGCCTACAATGAGCAGTTCTTC

clone size: once
J gene: TRBJ1-5
D gene: NA
V gene: TRBV29-1
CDR3 protein: CSAQGSGQPQHF
CDR3 DNA: TGCAGCGCCCAGGGATCTGGTCAGCCCCAGCATTTT

clone size: NA
J gene: TRBJ2-3
D gene: NA
V gene: TRBV10-3
CDR3 protein: CAITRVLGTDTQYF
CDR3 DNA: TGTGCCATCACTAGGGTCCTCGGCACAGATACGCAGTATTTT

clone size: NA
J gene: TRBJ1-3
D gene: NA
V gene: TRBV5-1
CDR3 protein: CASSIQGSGNTIYF
CDR3 DNA: TGCGCCAGCAGCATACAGGGCTCTGGAAACACCATATATTTT

clone size: NA
J gene: TRBJ1-2
D gene: TRBD1
V gene: TRBV5-1
CDR3 protein: CASSRTGDNYGYTF
CDR3 DNA: TGCGCCAGCAGCCGGACAGGGGATAACTATGGCTACACCTTC

clone size: NA
J gene: TRBJ1-4
D gene: TRBD1
V gene: TRBV6-5
CDR3 protein: CASSYYGTGKEKLFF
CDR3 DNA: TGTGCCAGCAGTTACTACGGGACAGGGAAAGAAAAACTGTTTTTT

clone size: NA
J gene: TRBJ2-7
D gene: NA
V gene: TRBV6-4
CDR3 protein: CASSDTKCLREMGYEQYF
CDR3 DNA: TGTGCCAGCAGTGACACAAAATGCCTCCGGGAGATGGGTTACGAGCAGTACTTC

clone size: NA
J gene: TRBJ2-7
D gene: NA
V gene: TRBV14
CDR3 protein: CASSPFGANSYEQYF
CDR3 DNA: TGTGCCAGCAGCCCCTTCGGAGCGAACTCCTACGAGCAGTACTTC

clone size: NA
J gene: TRBJ2-5
D gene: NA
V gene: TRBV5-1
CDR3 protein: CASSSRYGRQETQYF
CDR3 DNA: TGCGCCAGCAGCTCCCGTTATGGTCGGCAAGAGACCCAGTACTTC

clone size: NA
J gene: TRBJ2-5
D gene: NA
V gene: TRBV7-9
CDR3 protein: CASSLRSQEGRETQYF
CDR3 DNA: TGTGCCAGCAGCTTAAGGTCTCAGGAGGGTCGAGAGACCCAGTACTTC

clone size: NA
J gene: TRBJ2-7
D gene: TRBD1
V gene: TRBV4-3
CDR3 protein: CASSRTTAGTGTYEQYF
CDR3 DNA: TGCGCCAGCAGCCGCACAACCGCCGGGACAGGGACCTACGAGCAGTACTTC

clone size: NA
J gene: TRBJ1-4
D gene: NA
V gene: TRBV5-1
CDR3 protein: CASSSQGSNEKLFF
CDR3 DNA: TGCGCCAGCAGCTCGCAGGGGAGCAATGAAAAACTGTTTTTT

clone size: NA
J gene: TRBJ1-4
D gene: NA
V gene: TRBV5-8
CDR3 protein: CASSSRGGENEKLFF
CDR3 DNA: TGTGCCAGCAGCTCCCGGGGAGGGGAAAATGAAAAACTGTTTTTT

clone size: NA
J gene: TRBJ2-5
D gene: NA
V gene: TRBV11-2
CDR3 protein: CASSQRVTSSQETQYF
CDR3 DNA: TGTGCCAGCAGCCAGAGGGTGACTAGTTCCCAAGAGACCCAGTACTTC

clone size: NA
J gene: TRBJ1-5
D gene: NA
V gene: TRBV18
CDR3 protein: CASSTIGTQPQHF
CDR3 DNA: TGTGCCAGCTCTACCATCGGGACACAGCCCCAGCATTTT

clone size: NA
J gene: TRBJ1-1
D gene: NA
V gene: TRBV28
CDR3 protein: CASSSLALRAFF
CDR3 DNA: TGTGCCAGCAGTTCCCTTGCCCTACGAGCTTTCTTT

clone size: NA
J gene: TRBJ1-2
D gene: NA
V gene: TRBV27
CDR3 protein: CASRRQAGEYGYTF
CDR3 DNA: TGTGCCAGCAGAAGACAGGCAGGGGAGTATGGCTACACCTTC

clone size: few
J gene: TRBJ1-1
D gene: NA
V gene: TRBV30
CDR3 protein: CAWSATGTEAFF
CDR3 DNA: TGTGCCTGGAGTGCCACTGGCACTGAAGCTTTCTTT

clone size: once
J gene: TRBJ1-2
D gene: TRBD1
V gene: TRBV9
CDR3 protein: CASSAPTGGRGDYGYTF
CDR3 DNA: TGTGCCAGCAGCGCCCCGACAGGGGGCCGGGGTGACTATGGCTACACCTTC

clone size: NA
J gene: TRBJ2-3
D gene: NA
V gene: TRBV9
CDR3 protein: CASSVTSLSDTQYF
CDR3 DNA: TGTGCCAGCAGCGTCACTAGTTTGTCAGATACGCAGTATTTT

clone size: NA
J gene: TRBJ2-6
D gene: NA
V gene: TRBV6-5
CDR3 protein: CASSYLDPGANVLTF
CDR3 DNA: TGTGCCAGCAGTTATCTAGACCCTGGGGCCAACGTCCTGACTTTC

clone size: NA
J gene: TRBJ2-7
D gene: NA
V gene: TRBV7-2
CDR3 protein: CASSLGGGPEEQYF
CDR3 DNA: TGTGCCAGCAGCTTAGGCGGGGGCCCTGAGGAGCAGTACTTC

clone size: NA
J gene: TRBJ2-5
D gene: NA
V gene: TRBV5-1
CDR3 protein: CASSLSSSGTQYF
CDR3 DNA: TGCGCCAGCAGCTTGTCGTCCTCGGGGACCCAGTACTTC

clone size: NA
J gene: TRBJ2-7
D gene: NA
V gene: TRBV2
CDR3 protein: CASSERRQATYEQYF
CDR3 DNA: TGTGCCAGCAGTGAACGTCGACAGGCTACCTACGAGCAGTACTTC

clone size: NA
J gene: TRBJ1-4
D gene: NA
V gene: TRBV6-6
CDR3 protein: CASSYQGSNEKLFF
CDR3 DNA: TGTGCCAGCAGTTATCAGGGCAGTAATGAAAAACTGTTTTTT

clone size: many
J gene: TRBJ1-6
D gene: TRBD1
V gene: TRBV6-1
CDR3 protein: CASSGGQVNGSPLHF
CDR3 DNA: TGTGCCAGCAGTGGGGGACAGGTCAATGGGTCACCCCTCCACTTT

clone size: NA
J gene: TRBJ1-5
D gene: NA
V gene: TRBV15
CDR3 protein: CATSRETTRLGPQHF
CDR3 DNA: TGTGCCACCAGCAGAGAGACAACAAGGCTAGGGCCCCAGCATTTT

clone size: NA
J gene: TRBJ1-1
D gene: TRBD1
V gene: TRBV19
CDR3 protein: CAIGDRFGAEASF
CDR3 DNA: TGTGCCATTGGGGACAGGTTTGGCGCTGAAGCTTCCTTT

clone size: NA
J gene: TRBJ2-7
D gene: NA
V gene: TRBV7-8
CDR3 protein: CASSRTKTYEQYF
CDR3 DNA: TGTGCCAGCAGCCGGACAAAGACCTACGAGCAGTACTTC

clone size: NA
J gene: TRBJ2-1
D gene: NA
V gene: TRBV4-1
CDR3 protein: CASSLLMGGSSYNEQFF
CDR3 DNA: TGCGCCAGCAGCCTTCTAATGGGAGGCAGCTCCTACAATGAGCAGTTCTTC

clone size: NA
J gene: TRBJ2-7
D gene: NA
V gene: TRBV7-9
CDR3 protein: CASSLALHEQYF
CDR3 DNA: TGTGCCAGCAGCTTAGCGCTCCACGAGCAGTACTTC

clone size: NA
J gene: TRBJ2-5
D gene: TRBD2
V gene: TRBV5-4
CDR3 protein: CASSDSRRELETQYF
CDR3 DNA: TGTGCCAGCAGCGACTCTCGGCGGGAGCTCGAGACCCAGTACTTC

clone size: many
J gene: TRBJ1-1
D gene: NA
V gene: TRBV11-2
CDR3 protein: CASSYTVNTEAFF
CDR3 DNA: TGTGCCAGCAGCTACACCGTGAACACTGAAGCTTTCTTT

clone size: NA
J gene: TRBJ2-7
D gene: TRBD2
V gene: TRBV27
CDR3 protein: CASTRLAGGRYEQYF
CDR3 DNA: TGTGCCAGCACGAGACTAGCGGGAGGTCGGTACGAGCAGTACTTC

clone size: NA
J gene: TRBJ2-7
D gene: NA
V gene: TRBV7-2
CDR3 protein: CASSTSGGTSYEQYF
CDR3 DNA: TGTGCCAGCAGCACATCAGGGGGGACTTCCTACGAGCAGTACTTC

clone size: NA
J gene: TRBJ2-7
D gene: TRBD1
V gene: TRBV30
CDR3 protein: CAWVSLQGAFYEQYF
CDR3 DNA: TGTGCCTGGGTATCCCTGCAGGGGGCTTTTTACGAGCAGTACTTC

clone size: NA
J gene: TRBJ2-7
D gene: NA
V gene: TRBV6-1
CDR3 protein: CASSESTVYYEQYF
CDR3 DNA: TGTGCCAGCAGTGAAAGTACAGTGTACTACGAGCAGTACTTC

clone size: NA
J gene: TRBJ2-5
D gene: NA
V gene: TRBV19
CDR3 protein: CASRTFAGAETQYF
CDR3 DNA: TGTGCCAGTCGAACCTTCGCGGGGGCTGAGACCCAGTACTTC

clone size: NA
J gene: TRBJ2-1
D gene: TRBD2
V gene: TRBV27
CDR3 protein: CASSLEAGVWNEQFF
CDR3 DNA: TGTGCCAGCAGCCTGGAGGCGGGAGTGTGGAATGAGCAGTTCTTC

clone size: NA
J gene: TRBJ2-7
D gene: TRBD2
V gene: TRBV2
CDR3 protein: CASKLEGLANEQYF
CDR3 DNA: TGTGCCAGCAAATTGGAAGGACTAGCGAACGAGCAGTACTTC

clone size: NA
J gene: TRBJ2-1
D gene: TRBD2
V gene: TRBV7-3
CDR3 protein: CASSPQGTSGRIGNEQFF
CDR3 DNA: TGTGCCAGCAGCCCCCAGGGGACTAGCGGGAGAATAGGTAATGAGCAGTTCTTC

clone size: NA
J gene: TRBJ1-1
D gene: NA
V gene: TRBV11-2
CDR3 protein: CASSRAGITGTEAFF
CDR3 DNA: TGTGCCAGCAGCCGCGCGGGGATCACCGGGACTGAAGCTTTCTTT

clone size: NA
J gene: TRBJ1-1
D gene: NA
V gene: TRBV12-5
CDR3 protein: CASGLYLGQGANTEAFF
CDR3 DNA: TGTGCTAGTGGTTTGTACCTGGGTCAGGGCGCGAACACTGAAGCTTTCTTT

clone size: NA
J gene: TRBJ1-5
D gene: NA
V gene: TRBV7-2
CDR3 protein: CASSLDTDSNQPQHF
CDR3 DNA: TGTGCCAGCAGCTTAGACACAGATAGCAATCAGCCCCAGCATTTT

clone size: NA
J gene: TRBJ2-2
D gene: TRBD1
V gene: TRBV9
CDR3 protein: CASSPRQGAGTGELFF
CDR3 DNA: TGTGCCAGCAGCCCCCGACAGGGGGCCGGAACCGGGGAGCTGTTTTTT

clone size: few
J gene: TRBJ2-1
D gene: NA
V gene: TRBV18
CDR3 protein: CASNGEASEHEQFF
CDR3 DNA: TGTGCCAGCAATGGGGAGGCTAGCGAGCATGAGCAGTTCTTC

clone size: NA
J gene: TRBJ2-5
D gene: NA
V gene: TRBV6-4
CDR3 protein: CASSDSGPKAQETQYF
CDR3 DNA: TGTGCCAGCAGTGACTCGGGACCAAAAGCCCAAGAGACCCAGTACTTC

clone size: NA
J gene: TRBJ1-4
D gene: NA
V gene: TRBV5-1
CDR3 protein: CASAQAPGKLFF
CDR3 DNA: TGCGCCAGCGCCCAGGCACCGGGGAAACTGTTTTTT

clone size: NA
J gene: TRBJ2-7
D gene: TRBD2
V gene: TRBV7-8
CDR3 protein: CASSLGTAGGPRTGEQYF
CDR3 DNA: TGTGCCAGCAGCTTAGGGACAGCGGGAGGGCCACGGACTGGAGAGCAGTACTTC

clone size: NA
J gene: TRBJ2-1
D gene: NA
V gene: TRBV5-6
CDR3 protein: CASSLAGVGYNEQFF
CDR3 DNA: TGTGCCAGCAGCTTGGCCGGTGTGGGCTACAATGAGCAGTTCTTC

clone size: NA
J gene: TRBJ2-2
D gene: TRBD2
V gene: TRBV29-1
CDR3 protein: CSVTGTSRTGELFF
CDR3 DNA: TGCAGCGTGACCGGGACTAGTCGGACCGGGGAGCTGTTTTTT

clone size: NA
J gene: TRBJ2-5
D gene: TRBD1
V gene: TRBV2
CDR3 protein: CASSDDYYDEQGAGETQYF
CDR3 DNA: TGTGCCAGCAGTGACGATTATTACGACGAACAGGGGGCTGGGGAGACCCAGTACTTC